Shown below are 32 T cell receptor beta chains from a single sample sequenced in a study of OX40 agonist ivuxolimab in advanced cancers. Sequencing used immunoSEQ multiplex PCR; TCRdb keeps in-frame clones, though not all of them. The repertoire holds approximately 76,000 clones, 94% seen once, with approximately 10% in the top ten. Sequenced material: CD4+ or CD8+ T cells sorted from blood, taken in a trial of the OX40 agonist ivuxolimab. These receptor sequences come from an adult with an advanced solid tumor such as melanoma, head and neck, liver or kidney cancer.

This clone was recorded only once. The chain has TRBV9 and TRBJ1-1; D is perhaps TRBD1 (6 bases). Germline CDR1 and CDR2: SGDLS and YYNGEE. CDR3 length: 14 amino acids. V was clipped by 3 bases and J by 1 base, with 10 bases between them. Written as DNA, the CDR3 is TGTGCCAGCAGCGCCGAACAGGGGAACACTGAAGCTTTCTTT. It yields the protein CASSAEQGNTEAFF.

V usage is TRBV27 and J usage is TRBJ2-7, with no clear D. CDR1 and CDR2 (germline): MNHEY, SMNVEV (reference sequence). The length of the CDR3 is 15 residues. V lost 10 bases to trimming and J lost 2 bases, with 21 bases between them. The CDR3 is CATQTRVAAAYEQYF. For the CDR3, the DNA is TGTGCCACCCAAACAAGGGTAGCTGCCGCCTACGAGCAGTACTTC.

V is TRBV7-3 and J is TRBJ2-5; D might be TRBD2 (6 bases). Germline V CDR1 and CDR2: SGHTA, FQGTGA. Trimming took off 2 bases at V and 3 bases at J, with 10 bases between the two ends. This CDR3 has 14 amino acids. This chain's CDR3 is CASSLEGGEETQYF. CDR3 bases: TGTGCCAGCAGCTTAGAGGGCGGGGAAGAGACCCAGTACTTC.

This sequence joins TRBV29-1 and TRBJ1-1; D not certain. Trimming shortened V by 4 bases and J by 0 bases, and 24 bases separated the two germline ends. In germline, CDR1 is SQVTM, CDR2 ANQGSEA. The length of the CDR3 is 18 residues. CDR3 amino acids: CSVGGWIKEYQLNTEAFF. CDR3 sequence (DNA): TGCAGCGTTGGCGGGTGGATCAAGGAATACCAACTGAACACTGAAGCTTTCTTT.

The chain combines TRBV7-9 with TRBJ2-1; no clear D. The CDR3 is 13 amino acids. CDR1 SEHNR and CDR2 FQNEAQ come from the germline V gene (reference sequence). Trimming removed 0 bases at V and 8 bases at J, with 8 bases between. CDR3 protein: CASSLANRDEQFF. The CDR3, as DNA: TGTGCCAGCAGCTTAGCGAACAGAGATGAGCAGTTCTTC.

In its sample, this clone was seen once. The genes are TRBV7-9 and TRBJ2-7; 8 bases fit TRBD1. V lost 3 bases, J lost 2 bases, and 6 bases stayed unmatched. Looked up from germline, CDR1 is SEHNR and CDR2 is FQNEAQ (reference sequence). The CDR3 covers 15 residues. The CDR3 is CASSFSEQGAYEQYF. CDR3 nucleotide sequence: TGTGCCAGCAGCTTTAGCGAACAGGGGGCCTACGAGCAGTACTTC.

In DNA form, the CDR3 reads TGTGCCAGCAGTTACTCGACAGGGACAGGGGGCCACGAGCAGTACTTC. Translated: CASSYSTGTGGHEQYF. This rearrangement joins TRBV6-5 to TRBJ2-7; 12 positions agree with TRBD1. V dropped 0 bases and J dropped 5; count of bases not matched to a gene: 5. This CDR3 has 16 amino acids. The germline V gene encodes CDR1 MNHEY and CDR2 SVGAGI.

V and J are TRBV6-1 and TRBJ2-3, with 8 bases matching TRBD2. Germline CDR1 MNHNS, CDR2 SASEGT. The CDR3 loop spans 17 amino acids. Trimming cost V 4 bases and J 3 bases; bases outside gene matches: 12. The DNA of the CDR3 is TGTGCCAGCAGTGCATACTCAGCGGGAGAGAGAACAGATACGCAGTATTTT. It yields the protein CASSAYSAGERTDTQYF.

This chain links TRBV7-9 with TRBJ2-7; 9 nucleotides line up with TRBD1. The junction had 5 bases not matched to a gene; V was cut back by 1 base and J by 4 bases. This CDR3 is built from 15 residues. From germline, CDR1 is SEHNR and CDR2 FQNEAQ (reference sequence). This chain's CDR3 is CASSLGGTGLYEQYF. The CDR3 DNA reads as TGTGCCAGCAGCTTAGGTGGGACAGGGTTGTACGAGCAGTACTTC. Complete variable domain (other parts from reference TRBV7-9 and TRBJ2-7): DTGVSQNPRHKITKRGQNVTFRCDPISEHNRLYWYRQTLGQGPEFLTYFQNEAQLEKSRLLSDRFSAERPKGSFSTLEIQRTEQGDSAMYLCASSLGGTGLYEQYFGPGTRLTVT.

CDR3 in amino acids: CASSYGGSVGTGELFF. In nucleotides, the CDR3 is TGTGCCAGCAGTTACGGGGGATCGGTGGGCACCGGGGAGCTGTTTTTT. J is TRBJ2-2 and V is TRBV6-5; tentatively, D is TRBD1 or TRBD2 (5 bases each). The CDR3 length is 16 residues. V was clipped by 2 bases and J by 4 bases, with 14 bases between them. Germline V gene sequence: CDR1 MNHEY, CDR2 SVGAGI.

As regards this clone: The sample contains more than one DNA sequence encoding this CDR3. The J gene is TRBJ2-7, the V gene TRBV5-1; tentatively, D is TRBD1 (5 bases). The V and J ends lost 1 base and 2 bases respectively, with 7 bases between them. The CDR3 sequence is 13 residues long. Germline values: CDR1 SGHRS, CDR2 YFSETQ. The CDR3 is CASSLQGAYEQYF. As DNA, the CDR3 is TGCGCCAGCAGCTTGCAGGGCGCCTACGAGCAGTACTTC.

The V and J genes are TRBV6-1 and TRBJ2-7, with 8 positions matching TRBD1. Germline CDR1 reads MNHNS; CDR2 reads SASEGT. The CDR3 runs 14 residues. The V segment lost 3 bases and the J segment 2 bases; nucleotides outside the gene matches: 3. CDR3 sequence: CASSDGTGPYEQYF. CDR3 nucleotide sequence: TGTGCCAGCAGTGACGGGACAGGACCCTACGAGCAGTACTTC.

The chain joins TRBV9 to TRBJ2-7, with 7 bases fitting TRBD1. This CDR3 comprises 15 residues. The germline V gene encodes CDR1 SGDLS and CDR2 YYNGEE. After removal of 4 bases from V and 2 bases from J, the junction contained 9 bases not matched to a gene. The CDR3 region is CASSSRTGLPYEQYF. The CDR3 coding sequence is TGTGCCAGCAGCTCGAGGACAGGCTTACCCTACGAGCAGTACTTC.

This rearrangement joins TRBV5-1 to TRBJ2-1; TRBD2 is a possible D gene (6 bases). V was clipped by 4 bases and J by 0 bases, with 11 bases between them. Germline assignment: CDR1 SGHRS and CDR2 YFSETQ. The CDR3 totals 15 residues. The CDR3 DNA reads TGCGCCAGCAGCGGGTGGGGGGACTCCTACAATGAGCAGTTCTTC. Translation gives CASSGWGDSYNEQFF.

In this sample, this clone turned up once. V usage is TRBV12-5 and J usage is TRBJ2-7; 8 nucleotides align to TRBD1. The length of the CDR3 is 12 residues. V trimming: 7 bases; J trimming: 3 bases; junction bases outside the gene matches: 2. The germline V gene has CDR1 LGHNT and CDR2 FRNRAP. The DNA for the CDR3 is TGTGCTAGTGTTGGGACAGGCTACGAGCAGTACTTC. It yields the protein CASVGTGYEQYF.

The chain couples TRBV7-6 to TRBJ2-7; 7 nucleotides align to TRBD2. J lost 5 bases, V lost 2 bases, and 6 bases had no gene match. The CDR3 covers 14 residues. CDR1 is SGHVS, CDR2 FNYEAQ, per germline. In DNA form, the CDR3 reads TGTGCCAGCAGCTTAACTAGCGCTACACACGAGCAGTACTTC. As protein: CASSLTSATHEQYF.

CDR3 residues: CASSIPRAGFYEQYF. CDR3 DNA sequence: TGTGCCAGTAGTATCCCCCGGGCAGGGTTCTACGAGCAGTACTTC. This sequence joins TRBV19 and TRBJ2-7, with D possibly TRBD1 on 5 matching bases. Germline assignment: CDR1 LNHDA and CDR2 SQIVND (reference sequence). Trimming removed 3 bases at V and 3 bases at J, with 15 bases between. The CDR3 has 15 residues. Based on the CDR3 plus reference TRBV19 and TRBJ2-7, the full variable domain is DGGITQSPKYLFRKEGQNVTLSCEQNLNHDAMYWYRQDPGQGLRLIYYSQIVNDFQKGDIAEGYSVSREKKESFPLTVTSAQKNPTAFYLCASSIPRAGFYEQYFGPGTRLTVT.

V and J are TRBV19 and TRBJ2-7; the D call may be TRBD1 or TRBD2 (5 bases each). Trimming cost V 5 bases and J 3 bases, with 11 bases left between them. Per the germline V gene, CDR1 is LNHDA and CDR2 is SQIVND (reference sequence). The CDR3 has 13 amino acids. CDR3 loop: CASSFGAYYEQYF. DNA of the CDR3: TGTGCCAGTAGTTTCGGGGCCTACTACGAGCAGTACTTC. The entire variable domain, with the rest obtained from reference TRBV19 and TRBJ2-7, is as follows: DGGITQSPKYLFRKEGQNVTLSCEQNLNHDAMYWYRQDPGQGLRLIYYSQIVNDFQKGDIAEGYSVSREKKESFPLTVTSAQKNPTAFYLCASSFGAYYEQYFGPGTRLTVT.

The count of this clone is one. CDR3 sequence reads: CASSLGLTKQFF. The CDR3 nucleotides are TGTGCCAGCAGCTTGGGACTAACCAAGCAGTTCTTC. The chain carries TRBV5-4 and TRBJ2-1; perhaps TRBD2 as D (5 bases). This CDR3 has 12 residues. The V gene's germline CDR1 is SGHNT and CDR2 YYREEE (reference sequence). Trimming stripped 0 bases from V and 11 bases from J, with 9 bases between.

Concerning this clone itself: At one of its ends the junction is not consistent with the germline gene, which may arise from a read error. The genes are TRBV29-1 and TRBJ2-7; D gene ambiguous. The CDR3 loop spans 14 amino acids. The germline CDR1 and CDR2 sequences are SQVTM and ANQGSEA. The CDR3 loop reads CSVKETALSYEQYF. As DNA, the CDR3 is TGCAGCGTTAAAGAGACCGCGCTCTCCTACGAGCAGTACTTC.

This clone was picked up one time. This chain joins TRBV7-9 and TRBJ2-5, with no clear D. V lost 1 base and J 2 bases, leaving 5 bases between the germline ends. There are 13 residues in the CDR3. CDR1 and CDR2 from the germline V gene are SEHNR and FQNEAQ (reference sequence). The CDR3 sequence: CASSLDRQETQYF. CDR3 sequence (DNA): TGTGCCAGCAGCTTAGACAGACAAGAGACCCAGTACTTC.

The V call is TRBV7-2, the J call TRBJ2-7; 13 positions agree with TRBD2. CDR1 is SGHTA, CDR2 FQGNSA, per germline. CDR3 length equals 19 residues. The V segment lost 0 bases and the J segment 0 bases; nucleotides outside the gene matches: 8. CDR3 residues: CASSLAAWTSGSHSYEQYF. CDR3 sequence (DNA): TGTGCCAGCAGCTTAGCAGCCTGGACTAGCGGGAGCCACTCCTACGAGCAGTACTTC.

The chain is built from TRBV6-4 and TRBJ2-3; perhaps TRBD2 as D (6 bases). V was pared by 3 bases and J by 6 bases, with 13 bases between. Germline V gives CDR1 MRHNA, CDR2 SNTAGT. This CDR3 spans 14 amino acids. The CDR3 region is CASSEGGVYDTQYF. In nucleotides, the CDR3 is TGTGCCAGCAGTGAGGGGGGAGTCTACGATACGCAGTATTTT.

This rearrangement joins TRBV7-6 to TRBJ1-3, with 7 bases that match TRBD1. CDR1 is SGHVS, CDR2 FNYEAQ, per germline. The J segment lost 0 bases and the V segment lost 2 bases, leaving 4 bases of the junction unmatched. CDR3 size: 16 residues. As DNA, the CDR3 is TGTGCCAGCAGCTTATACAGGGGCGTCTCTGGAAACACCATATATTTT. This gives the protein CASSLYRGVSGNTIYF.

This chain joins TRBV4-3 and TRBJ2-1, with 9 bases identical to TRBD2. CDR1 is LGHNA and CDR2 is YSLEER in the germline V gene. This CDR3 spans 16 amino acids. After removal of 1 base from V and 4 bases from J, the junction contained 5 bases not matched to a gene. CDR3 in amino acids: CASSQGPSGAYNEQFF. In DNA, the CDR3 is TGCGCCAGCAGCCAAGGGCCTAGCGGGGCATACAATGAGCAGTTCTTC.

The chain carries TRBV9 and TRBJ2-5; no clear D. V lost 3 bases, J lost 2 bases, and 8 bases lay in between. This CDR3 contains 13 residues. Germline lookup yields CDR1 SGDLS and CDR2 YYNGEE. The CDR3 bases are TGTGCCAGCAGCGGGAGAGTTCAAGAGACCCAGTACTTC. Its protein product is CASSGRVQETQYF.

The genes are TRBV19 and TRBJ1-1, with D tentatively TRBD1 (5 bases). CDR1 and CDR2 from the germline V gene are LNHDA and SQIVND (reference sequence). The germline V and J ends were trimmed by 8 bases and 2 bases, with 12 bases remaining between them. This CDR3 is 13 amino acids long. The CDR3 sequence: CASRWGFNTEAFF. CDR3 in DNA: TGTGCCAGTCGGTGGGGCTTTAACACTGAAGCTTTCTTT.

The chain couples TRBV29-1 to TRBJ2-3; D ambiguous. The V end was cut by 4 bases, the J end by 0 bases, with 8 bases between. The CDR3 is 13 amino acids. The V gene's germline CDR1 is SQVTM and CDR2 ANQGSEA. The CDR3 loop reads CSVATVSTDTQYF. In DNA form, the CDR3 reads TGCAGCGTTGCTACCGTTAGCACAGATACGCAGTATTTT.

The chain is built from TRBV7-9 and TRBJ2-7; 8 bases line up with TRBD2. CDR3 length: 17 amino acids. The germline gives CDR1 SEHNR, CDR2 FQNEAQ (reference sequence). Trimming removed 1 base from V and 0 bases from J; junction bases left unmatched: 8. The chain's CDR3 is CASSLGGLAGTSYEQYF. The DNA for the CDR3 is TGTGCCAGCAGCTTAGGCGGCCTAGCGGGCACCTCCTACGAGCAGTACTTC.

This sequence joins TRBV2 and TRBJ1-6; the D gene is possibly TRBD1 (6 bases). Per germline, CDR1 SNHLY and CDR2 FYNNEI. CDR3 size: 17 residues. Trimming shortened V by 5 bases and J by 0 bases, and 14 bases separated the two germline ends. The CDR3 DNA is TGTGCCAGCAGTCCAACAGGGCCCCGCTCCTATAATTCACCCCTCCACTTT. This translates into CASSPTGPRSYNSPLHF.

The rearrangement links TRBV29-1 to TRBJ1-2; weak D call: TRBD1 (5 bases). Trimming pared 7 bases from V and 2 bases from J, leaving 14 bases between. This CDR3 spans 13 amino acids. The germline V gene has CDR1 SQVTM and CDR2 ANQGSEA. The CDR3 loop is CSAEGTGNYGYTF. The DNA for the CDR3 is TGCAGCGCCGAAGGGACGGGCAACTATGGCTACACCTTC.

The rearrangement joins TRBV28 to TRBJ2-5; D gene ambiguous. The J call may be in error: the DNA end matches TRBJ2-7 better. CDR1 MDHEN and CDR2 SYDVKM come from the germline V gene. This CDR3 has 14 residues. This chain's CDR3 is CASSPIQVSYEQYF. CDR3 DNA sequence: TGTGCCAGCAGTCCAATTCAGGTTTCCTACGAGCAGTACTTC.